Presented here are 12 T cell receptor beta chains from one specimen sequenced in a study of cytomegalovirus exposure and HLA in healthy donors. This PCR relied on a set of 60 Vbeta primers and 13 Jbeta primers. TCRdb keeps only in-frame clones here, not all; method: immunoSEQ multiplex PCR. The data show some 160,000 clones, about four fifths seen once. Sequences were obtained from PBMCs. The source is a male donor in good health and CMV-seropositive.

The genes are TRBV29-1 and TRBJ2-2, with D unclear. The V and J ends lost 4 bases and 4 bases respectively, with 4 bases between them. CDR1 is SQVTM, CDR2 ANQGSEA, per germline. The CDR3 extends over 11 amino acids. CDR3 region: CSVGSTGELFF. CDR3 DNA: TGCAGCGTTGGGAGCACCGGGGAGCTGTTTTTT.

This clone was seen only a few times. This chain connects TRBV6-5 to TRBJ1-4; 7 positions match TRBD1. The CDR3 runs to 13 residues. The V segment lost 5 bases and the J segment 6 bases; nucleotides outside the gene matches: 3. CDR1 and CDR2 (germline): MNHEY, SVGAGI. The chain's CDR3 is CASSTDRDEKLFF. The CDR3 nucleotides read TGTGCCAGCAGTACCGACAGGGATGAAAAACTGTTTTTT.

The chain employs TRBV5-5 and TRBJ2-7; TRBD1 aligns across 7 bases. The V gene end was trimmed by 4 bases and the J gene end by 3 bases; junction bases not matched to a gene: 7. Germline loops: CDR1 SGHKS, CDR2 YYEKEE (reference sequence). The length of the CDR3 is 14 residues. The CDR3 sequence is CASSADRLDYEQYF. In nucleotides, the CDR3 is TGTGCCAGCAGCGCGGACAGGTTAGACTACGAGCAGTACTTC.

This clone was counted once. The CDR3 DNA follows: TGTGCCAGCAGTGCCTCCCCCCGGACAGGGGTAACGTCCTACGAGCAGTACTTC. Residues: CASSASPRTGVTSYEQYF. The genes are TRBV25-1 and TRBJ2-7; TRBD1 agrees at 9 bases. The CDR3 contains 18 residues. J lost 1 base, V lost 4 bases, and 14 bases had no gene match. CDR1 and CDR2 from the germline V gene are MGHDK and SYGVNS.

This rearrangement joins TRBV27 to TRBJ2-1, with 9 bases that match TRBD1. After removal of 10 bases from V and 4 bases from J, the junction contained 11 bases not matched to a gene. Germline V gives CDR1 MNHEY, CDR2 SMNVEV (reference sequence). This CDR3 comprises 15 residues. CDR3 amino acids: CATQLGQGRYNEQFF. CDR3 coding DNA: TGTGCCACCCAACTAGGACAGGGGAGGTACAATGAGCAGTTCTTC.

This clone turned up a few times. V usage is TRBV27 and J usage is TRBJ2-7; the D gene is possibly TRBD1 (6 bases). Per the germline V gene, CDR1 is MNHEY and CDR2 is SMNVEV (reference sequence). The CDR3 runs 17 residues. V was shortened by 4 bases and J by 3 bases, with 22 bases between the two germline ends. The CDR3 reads CASSSYPPGAFFYEQYF. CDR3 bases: TGTGCCAGCAGTTCCTATCCCCCAGGGGCGTTTTTCTACGAGCAGTACTTC.

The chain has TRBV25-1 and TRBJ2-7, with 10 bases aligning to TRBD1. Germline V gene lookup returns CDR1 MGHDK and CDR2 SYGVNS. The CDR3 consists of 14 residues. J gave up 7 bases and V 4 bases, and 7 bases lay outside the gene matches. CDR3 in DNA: TGTGCCAGCAGTGTCCGACAGGGGGCAGGAGAGCAGTACTTC. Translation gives CASSVRQGAGEQYF.

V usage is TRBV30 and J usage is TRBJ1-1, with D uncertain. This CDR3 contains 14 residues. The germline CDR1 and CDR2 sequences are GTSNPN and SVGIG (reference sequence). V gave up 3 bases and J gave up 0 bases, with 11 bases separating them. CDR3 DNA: TGTGCCTGGAGGGTCCCCCTAATGAACACTGAAGCTTTCTTT. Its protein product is CAWRVPLMNTEAFF.

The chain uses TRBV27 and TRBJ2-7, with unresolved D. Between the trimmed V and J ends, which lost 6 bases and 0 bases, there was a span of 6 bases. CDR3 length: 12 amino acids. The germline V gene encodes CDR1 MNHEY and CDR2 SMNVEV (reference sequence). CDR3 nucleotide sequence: TGTGCCAGCAGGCCTAGCTCCTACGAGCAGTACTTC. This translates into CASRPSSYEQYF.

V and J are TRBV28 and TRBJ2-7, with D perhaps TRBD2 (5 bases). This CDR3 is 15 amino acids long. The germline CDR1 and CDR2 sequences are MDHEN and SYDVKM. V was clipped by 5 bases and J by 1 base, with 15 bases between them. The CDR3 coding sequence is TGTGCCAGCAGTACAACTAGTGCCCTGTCCTACGAGCAGTACTTC. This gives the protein CASSTTSALSYEQYF.

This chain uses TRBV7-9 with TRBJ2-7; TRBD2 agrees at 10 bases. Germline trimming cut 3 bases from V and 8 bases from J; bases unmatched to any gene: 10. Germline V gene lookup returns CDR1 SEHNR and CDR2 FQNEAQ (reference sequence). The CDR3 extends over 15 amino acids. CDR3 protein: CASSFQSGLAEKQYF. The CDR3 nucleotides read TGTGCCAGCAGCTTTCAGTCAGGACTAGCGGAAAAGCAGTACTTC. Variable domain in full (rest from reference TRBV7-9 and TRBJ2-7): DTGVSQNPRHKITKRGQNVTFRCDPISEHNRLYWYRQTLGQGPEFLTYFQNEAQLEKSRLLSDRFSAERPKGSFSTLEIQRTEQGDSAMYLCASSFQSGLAEKQYFGPGTRLTVT.

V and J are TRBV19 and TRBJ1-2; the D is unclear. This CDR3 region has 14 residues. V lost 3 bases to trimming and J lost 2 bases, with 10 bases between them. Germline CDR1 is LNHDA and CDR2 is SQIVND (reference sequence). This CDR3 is CASSIGGRNYGYTF. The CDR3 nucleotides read TGTGCCAGTAGTATCGGAGGCAGAAACTATGGCTACACCTTC.